This TCR beta chain was sequenced in a study of T cells expressing NK-cell markers (dated by TCRdb to about 2020). Regarding the study in general: In sorted CD3+CD56+NKG2C+, CD3+CD56+NKG2C- and CD3+CD56-NKG2C+ T-cell subsets from several donors, TCR beta-chain repertoires were profiled. Among the eight sequenced donors, only one was HCMV-seronegative, while the other seven were HCMV-seropositive. All eight donors whose samples were sequenced were randomly selected healthy volunteers, three of them men and five women. The libraries were sequenced on Illumina HiSeq 2000/2500, MiSeq or NextSeq, producing 2 x 150 bp reads.

Overall results and qualifications from the work: Those dominant clonotypes were again the most abundant among CD3+CD56-NKG2C+ cells in several donors, at about 25-60.1%. For roughly six donors, the dominant CD3+CD56+NKG2C+ clonotypes were among the top 10 CD8+ clonotypes and accounted for about 1.0-8% of CD8+ T cells. Whether the expanded NKG2C-expressing T cell clones were specific for HCMV antigens was left unclear.

Concerning this clonotype: There is no known antigen for this receptor.

Sequencing instrument: Illumina HiSeq 2000. TCR beta cDNA libraries were made by 5'RACE template switching that added a universal primer site and unique molecular identifiers. Priming for cDNA synthesis came from the TCR beta constant segment, and two successive PCR amplification steps followed. The authors' analysis ran thus. Reads were demultiplexed and grouped by UMI with MIGEC, and clonotypes were assembled and quantified with MiTCR. To exclude erroneous sequences, any TCR cDNA sequence not supported by at least two reads was discarded. The tcR package was used for downstream repertoire analysis, with clonotypes matched between fractions based on CDR3 nucleotide sequence plus V segment. VDJmatch was used to annotate antigen specificity against VDJdb, with one amino acid substitution allowed in CDR3. TCRdb reprocessed the reads, so every CDR3 protein sequence counts as one entry and DNA is not shown. The V and J calls and clone size are TCRdb's, not the authors'. In this sample's table one finds approximately 110,000 distinct CDR3 sequences. The biggest ten clones account for less than 20% of the sample.

CDR1 SGHAT and CDR2 FQNNGV were looked up in the germline V gene. The CDR3 starts with the cysteine, ends with the phenylalanine, and has 20 residues. DNA was not recorded. HCMV serostatus was determined by detecting HCMV-specific IgG in serum with a commercial ELISA kit. Peripheral blood mononuclear cells were isolated from blood by Ficoll density gradient centrifugation. The TCR originated in a woman aged 18 to 75 in good health. The receptor chain draws on TRBV11-2 and TRBJ2-7; TCRdb selects TRBD2, and the lack of DNA leaves this call unchecked. The sequenced sample consisted of blood T cells: a sorted CD56 or NKG2C T cell subset, CD4+ or CD8+ T cells, or bulk PBMC T cells (not recorded which). The CDR3 has the sequence CASSTDITSGRGLSSYEQYF.